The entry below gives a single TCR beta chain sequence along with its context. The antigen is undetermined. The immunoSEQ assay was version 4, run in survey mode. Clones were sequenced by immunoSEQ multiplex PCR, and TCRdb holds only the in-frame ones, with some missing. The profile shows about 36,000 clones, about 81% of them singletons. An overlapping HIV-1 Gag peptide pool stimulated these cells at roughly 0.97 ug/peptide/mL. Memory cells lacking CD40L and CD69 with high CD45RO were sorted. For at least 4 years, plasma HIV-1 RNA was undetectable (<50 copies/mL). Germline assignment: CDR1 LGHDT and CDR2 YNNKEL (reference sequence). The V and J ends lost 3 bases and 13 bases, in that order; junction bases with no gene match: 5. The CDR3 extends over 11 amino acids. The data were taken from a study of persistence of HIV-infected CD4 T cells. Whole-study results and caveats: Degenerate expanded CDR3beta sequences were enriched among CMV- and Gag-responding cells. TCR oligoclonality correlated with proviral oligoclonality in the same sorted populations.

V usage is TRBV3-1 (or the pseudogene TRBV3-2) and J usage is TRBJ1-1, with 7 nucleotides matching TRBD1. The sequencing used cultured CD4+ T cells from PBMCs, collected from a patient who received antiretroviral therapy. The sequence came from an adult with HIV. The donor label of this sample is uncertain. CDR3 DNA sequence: TGTGCCAGCAGCCAGGGACAGACTTTTTTCTTT. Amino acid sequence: CASSQGQTFFF.